This TCR beta chain was profiled in a study of blood T cells in healthy people across ages. Overall study results and limits: TCR beta diversity per million T cells fell roughly linearly with age.

The authors ran a second PCR of about 7 to 11 cycles using a sample-barcoded 5' primer and a J-beta primer mix. Every single cDNA molecule received a tag from a template-switch adaptor with 12 random nucleotides. From the 5' RACE reads, TCRdb called clonotypes with MiXCR, one entry per CDR3 protein. The sample has about 1.7 million distinct CDR3 sequences, about 28% seen once. CDR1 and CDR2 from the germline V gene are SQVTM and ANQGSEA. The trim removed 1 base at V and 11 bases at J, leaving 16 bases unmatched. The CDR3 contains 15 residues. Each donor was a healthy Caucasian individual from Russia, aged roughly 6 to 100. Extraction yielded at least 6 micrograms of total RNA per sample. As to this clonotype: Its antigen remains unidentified.

Sequenced: blood. V and J are TRBV29-1 and TRBJ2-5; 7 bases are a match to TRBD1. The receptor was isolated from a woman aged 25 to 39 in good health. CDR3 residues: CSVEVWDSQYNEQYF. The CDR3 DNA follows: TGCAGCGTTGAAGTATGGGACAGCCAGTACAATGAGCAGTACTTC.